This T cell receptor (beta chain) came from a study of blood T cell repertoires in COVID-19. At the level of the study: Whether acute or convalescent, the COVID-19 samples came from the United States, Italy and Spain. T cells, B-cell-depleted T cells, or PBMCs supplied cDNA or gDNA.

Produced via immunoSEQ multiplex PCR; TCRdb's table is partial and in-frame only. The sample holds about 180,000 clones, around 74% seen once. Germline CDR1 is SQVTM and CDR2 is ANQGSEA. Trimming cost V 7 bases and J 4 bases, with 13 bases left between them. This CDR3 contains 13 residues. Sequenced material: peripheral blood. This clonotype originated in a woman aged 55-70 years with COVID-19, enrolled during active disease. The chain is built from TRBV29-1 and TRBJ2-2, with D tentatively TRBD2 (5 bases). CDR3 coding DNA: TGCAGCGGCCGCGGGTATAGCACCGGGGAGCTGTTTTTT. The encoded protein is CSGRGYSTGELFF.